This T cell receptor beta chain appears in the sequencing data of a study of spatial heterogeneity in lung cancer. About the study: PBMC samples from follow-up, where available, were sequenced a median of roughly 2 years after resection. Alpha-chain detections were consistently fewer than beta-chain detections among the sequences. Study-level results: Ubiquitous expanded tumor TCRs appeared in blood more at resection than follow-up.

This clonotype was observed a handful of times. Its target is not known. A read error may account for a junction end that differs from germline. Time point indicated: blood at routine non-recurrence follow-up after resection. A unique molecular identifier was attached to every TCR cDNA molecule. TCRdb re-analysed the 5' RACE reads in MiXCR, keeping a single row per CDR3 protein. The table lists roughly 32,000 distinct CDR3 sequences, about 10% of them singletons. This CDR3 region has 14 residues. Germline V gives CDR1 SGHRS, CDR2 YFSETQ. The sequenced sample was PBMCs, obtained at follow-up. V and J are TRBV5-1 and TRBJ2-3; D possibly corresponds to TRBD2 (6 bases). This TCR was recovered from a female donor with early-stage non-small cell lung cancer. CDR3 DNA: TGCGCCAGCAGTCGTTCCTCGCGGGGAGATACCCAGTATTTT. This translates into CASSRSSRGDTQYF.